Given below is one TCR beta chain in context. The antigen is undetermined. These data come from a study of vaccination and CD4 T cells after COVID-19. Study overall: Participants, all vaccine recipients, received two doses of either BNT162b2 or mRNA-1273. The post-vaccine samples came a median approximately 70 days after dose two (range 14 to 241). The peptides that stimulated the cells were overlapping spike peptides from SARS-CoV-2, HCoV-NL63, HCoV-OC43 and HCoV-229E. Findings of the study overall: Researchers report that 304 of 307 vaccine-specific clones in convalescent patients proved spike mono-reactive.

The CDR3 totals 13 residues. Trimming took off 1 base at V and 5 bases at J, with 6 bases between the two ends. The germline V gene encodes CDR1 DFQATT and CDR2 SNEGSKA (reference sequence). Treatment described: approximately 9-day PBMC culture with coronavirus spike peptide pools or control peptides (ViraFEST assay). Unexposed donor CD4+ T cells predated the COVID-19 pandemic, collected 2011-2018. Sequenced with the Oncomine TCR Beta short-read assay was DNA taken from cultured CD4+ T cells. Genomic DNA was extracted from cultured CD4+ T cells. Using its own MiXCR run on the PCR reads, TCRdb lists one record per CDR3 protein. Counted here are more than 6,000 distinct CDR3 sequences, roughly 33% occurring once; the ten biggest clones make up approximately 40%.

V and J are TRBV20-1 and TRBJ1-6; D gene uncertain. The source of this sequence is a human donor in good health. Sequencing was performed on CD4+ T cells from blood, cultured in vitro. CDR3: CSARVENNSPLHF. The CDR3 DNA is TGCAGTGCTAGAGTTGAAAATAATTCACCCCTCCACTTT.